The 30 T cell receptor beta chains given below trace back to one sample, sequenced in a study of immune evolution from preneoplasia to lung adenocarcinoma. Sequencing used immunoSEQ multiplex PCR; TCRdb keeps in-frame clones, though not all of them. The sample yields over 3,000 clones, approximately 85% seen once. Sequenced material: FFPE invasive lung adenocarcinoma tissue. These receptors originate from a person aged 50 to 59 with lung adenocarcinoma.

V and J are TRBV29-1 and TRBJ2-3; possibly TRBD1 or TRBD2 for D (5 bases each). The CDR3 spans 12 residues. Germline V CDR1 and CDR2: SQVTM, ANQGSEA. V lost 6 bases, J lost 6 bases, and 13 bases lay in between. The CDR3 protein is CSVVGTEDTQYF. Here the CDR3 DNA reads TGCAGCGTAGTAGGGACCGAGGATACGCAGTATTTT.

This rearrangement joins TRBV29-1 to TRBJ1-3; 8 bases are a match to TRBD1. The CDR3 runs 14 residues. Trimming removed 4 bases from V and 0 bases from J; junction bases left unmatched: 2. The germline V gene encodes CDR1 SQVTM and CDR2 ANQGSEA. The CDR3 DNA is TGCAGCGTTGGCGGGACAGGCTCTGGAAACACCATATATTTT. Translation: CSVGGTGSGNTIYF.

This chain uses TRBV7-9 with TRBJ2-1; D is undetermined. The CDR3 totals 13 residues. In germline, CDR1 is SEHNR, CDR2 FQNEAQ (reference sequence). Trimming took off 1 base at V and 10 bases at J, with 11 bases between the two ends. The CDR3 region is CASSLGSAAEQFF. DNA of the CDR3: TGTGCCAGCAGCTTAGGTTCGGCCGCAGAGCAGTTCTTC. The complete variable domain, with remaining parts taken from reference TRBV7-9 and TRBJ2-1, reads DTGVSQNPRHKITKRGQNVTFRCDPISEHNRLYWYRQTLGQGPEFLTYFQNEAQLEKSRLLSDRFSAERPKGSFSTLEIQRTEQGDSAMYLCASSLGSAAEQFFGPGTRLTVL.

The rearrangement links TRBV11-3 to TRBJ2-1; the D gene is possibly TRBD1 (6 bases). With 5 bases removed from V and 4 bases from J, the gap between germline ends came to 12 bases. This CDR3 region has 14 residues. Germline-derived CDR1 and CDR2 are SGHNT and YENEEA. The DNA of the CDR3 is TGTGCCAGCAGCCCAGGGGCAATTTACAATGAGCAGTTCTTC. Translation: CASSPGAIYNEQFF.

The chain links TRBV4-1 to TRBJ2-1; D not resolved. CDR1 and CDR2 from the germline V gene are MGHRA and YSYEKL. The CDR3 is made up of 14 amino acids. The V end lost 1 base, the J end lost 3 bases, and 7 bases lay between the germline ends. This chain's CDR3 is CASSQVGGYNEQFF. CDR3 DNA: TGCGCCAGCAGCCAAGTTGGCGGCTACAATGAGCAGTTCTTC.

This chain joins TRBV10-2 and TRBJ2-7; D gene ambiguous. V lost 9 bases, J lost 0 bases, and 12 bases lay in between. Germline values: CDR1 WSHSY, CDR2 SAAADI. The CDR3 totals 13 residues. CDR3 region: CASKAEPSYEQYF. DNA for the CDR3: TGCGCCAGTAAGGCGGAACCCTCCTACGAGCAGTACTTC.

This chain connects TRBV29-1 to TRBJ2-1; D ambiguous. The V end lost 0 bases, the J end lost 0 bases, and 12 bases lay between the germline ends. Germline CDR1 SQVTM, CDR2 ANQGSEA. This CDR3 spans 16 amino acids. The CDR3 bases are TGCAGCGTTGAAGATCCCCAGAGAAGCTCCTACAATGAGCAGTTCTTC. This sequence encodes CSVEDPQRSSYNEQFF.

The rearrangement links TRBV18 to TRBJ2-6, with TRBD2 matching over 7 bases. Germline V gene sequence: CDR1 KGHSH, CDR2 LQKENI. The CDR3 is 16 amino acids. The trim removed 6 bases at V and 1 base at J, leaving 6 bases unmatched. Written as DNA, the CDR3 is TGTGCCAGCTCTCCAGGGAGGGTTTCTGGGGCCAACGTCCTGACTTTC. The encoded protein is CASSPGRVSGANVLTF.

The chain uses TRBV6-1 and TRBJ1-2; possibly TRBD1 for D (5 bases). The CDR3 covers 15 residues. Between the trimmed V and J ends, which lost 6 bases and 3 bases, there was a span of 17 bases. The germline gives CDR1 MNHNS, CDR2 SASEGT. The CDR3 region is CASRALQAGDYGYTF. In DNA, the CDR3 is TGTGCCAGCAGGGCGCTACAGGCTGGAGACTATGGCTACACCTTC.

This clone has more than one count but fewer than ten. The chain uses TRBV28 and TRBJ2-7; 7 positions agree with TRBD1. The CDR3 is made up of 13 amino acids. With 10 bases clipped from V and 6 bases from J, the junction kept 12 bases outside the gene matches. Germline assignment: CDR1 MDHEN and CDR2 SYDVKM. For the CDR3, the DNA is TGTGCCACCTTATATTGGACAGGCGGCGAGCAGTACTTC. The encoded protein is CATLYWTGGEQYF. Full variable domain (outside the CDR3, taken from reference TRBV28 and TRBJ2-7): DVKVTQSSRYLVKRTGEKVFLECVQDMDHENMFWYRQDPGLGLRLIYFSYDVKMKEKGDIPEGYSVSREKKERFSLILESASTNQTSMYLCATLYWTGGEQYFGPGTRLTVT.

Written as DNA, the CDR3 is TGTGCCAGCAGCTTAGCCAAGGCTAGCGGGAGGGTTAATGAGCAGTTCTTC. Protein product: CASSLAKASGRVNEQFF. The genes are TRBV7-9 and TRBJ2-1; 12 positions match TRBD2. Germline CDR1 and CDR2: SEHNR and FQNEAQ (reference sequence). V gave up 0 bases and J gave up 7 bases; unmatched junction bases: 7. The CDR3 is made up of 17 amino acids.

The V gene is TRBV6-5, the J gene TRBJ2-3; TRBD1 or TRBD2 may be the D gene (5 bases each). The germline CDR1 and CDR2 sequences are MNHEY and SVGAGI. Deletions cut 1 base from V and 0 bases from J, with 8 bases between. The CDR3 runs to 15 residues. CDR3 region: CASSYLGESTDTQYF. As DNA, the CDR3 is TGTGCCAGCAGTTACTTGGGGGAAAGCACAGATACGCAGTATTTT.

This chain connects TRBV11-2 to TRBJ1-2; D might be TRBD1 (6 bases). This CDR3 comprises 14 residues. CDR1 and CDR2 (germline): SGHAT, FQNNGV. Trimming took off 2 bases at V and 2 bases at J, with 9 bases between the two ends. The CDR3 here is CASSLSRGNYGYTF. The CDR3 DNA sequence: TGTGCCAGCAGCTTATCCAGGGGCAACTATGGCTACACCTTC. Full variable domain (missing parts from reference TRBV11-2 and TRBJ1-2): EAGVAQSPRYKIIEKRQSVAFWCNPISGHATLYWYQQILGQGPKLLIQFQNNGVVDDSQLPKDRFSAERLKGVDSTLKIQPAKLEDSAVYLCASSLSRGNYGYTFGSGTRLTVV.

A single count supports this clone. The chain employs TRBV18 and TRBJ1-1; a weak D match, TRBD1 (6 bases). The V gene lost 4 bases and the J gene lost 0 bases, with 15 bases spanning the gap. The germline CDR1 and CDR2 sequences are KGHSH and LQKENI. The CDR3 runs to 16 residues. The CDR3 DNA is TGTGCCAGCTCACTCTCGACAGGACTCATGAACACTGAAGCTTTCTTT. This sequence encodes CASSLSTGLMNTEAFF.

This chain joins TRBV7-9 and TRBJ1-4; D gene ambiguous. Trimming cost V 5 bases and J 6 bases, with 13 bases left between them. The CDR3 spans 14 residues. Per the germline V gene, CDR1 is SEHNR and CDR2 is FQNEAQ (reference sequence). CDR3 coding DNA: TGTGCCAGCAGCCTCGTGGGCACCGATGAAAAACTGTTTTTT. Translated, it gives CASSLVGTDEKLFF.

The chain uses TRBV28 and TRBJ1-4; no firm D call. Per germline, CDR1 MDHEN and CDR2 SYDVKM. Trimming stripped 2 bases from V and 0 bases from J, with 10 bases between. This CDR3 region has 16 residues. CDR3: CASSLEGVATNEKLFF. CDR3 nucleotide sequence: TGTGCCAGCAGTTTAGAGGGCGTAGCAACTAATGAAAAACTGTTTTTT.

This clone has more than one count but fewer than ten. The rearrangement uses TRBV18 and TRBJ1-1; 8 bases fit TRBD1. Germline CDR1 KGHSH, CDR2 LQKENI. With 4 bases clipped from V and 6 bases from J, the junction kept 10 bases outside the gene matches. The CDR3 sequence is 15 residues long. The CDR3 loop reads CASSLSTGASAEAFF. CDR3 nucleotides: TGTGCCAGCTCACTGTCGACAGGGGCAAGCGCTGAAGCTTTCTTT.

This chain uses TRBV4-2 with TRBJ1-2; D might be TRBD1 (6 bases). From germline, CDR1 is LGHNA and CDR2 YNFKEQ. This CDR3 contains 15 residues. Trimming cost V 2 bases and J 6 bases, with 16 bases left between them. CDR3 sequence (DNA): TGTGCCAGCAGCCAACCAGACAGGTTGGGAAATGGCTACACCTTC. As protein: CASSQPDRLGNGYTF.

The V and J genes are TRBV5-6 and TRBJ2-5, with 7 bases lining up with TRBD1. V shed 3 bases and J 5 bases; nucleotides not matched to a gene: 7. This CDR3 spans 14 amino acids. CDR1 is SGHDT and CDR2 is YYEEEE in the germline V gene. CDR3 in amino acids: CASSSRQGRETQYF. In DNA form, the CDR3 reads TGTGCCAGCAGCTCTAGACAGGGAAGGGAGACCCAGTACTTC.

The rearrangement uses TRBV5-1 and TRBJ2-1; the D gene is possibly TRBD1 (6 bases). The CDR3 contains 16 residues. CDR1 is SGHRS, CDR2 YFSETQ, per germline. Trimming removed 0 bases at V and 4 bases at J, with 14 bases between. The CDR3 reads CASSLGGQGKYNEQFF. The DNA of the CDR3 is TGCGCCAGCAGCTTGGGAGGCCAGGGGAAATACAATGAGCAGTTCTTC. The full variable domain, in which reference TRBV5-1 and TRBJ2-1 provide the parts outside the CDR3, is KAGVTQTPRYLIKTRGQQVTLSCSPISGHRSVSWYQQTPGQGLQFLFEYFSETQRNKGNFPGRFSGRQFSNSRSEMNVSTLELGDSALYLCASSLGGQGKYNEQFFGPGTRLTVL.

The chain carries TRBV28 and TRBJ1-2; a weak D match, TRBD1 (5 bases). The V gene lost 11 bases and the J gene lost 9 bases, with 22 bases spanning the gap. CDR1 and CDR2 (germline): MDHEN, SYDVKM. The CDR3 loop spans 13 amino acids. The CDR3 coding sequence is TGTGCCGTATTGTCCGGGACCCCGTCTCGCTACACCTTC. Translation gives CAVLSGTPSRYTF.

This rearrangement joins TRBV11-2 to TRBJ2-1, with unresolved D. Germline V gene sequence: CDR1 SGHAT, CDR2 FQNNGV. This CDR3 spans 15 amino acids. Trimming removed 3 bases from V and 5 bases from J, with 14 bases in between. CDR3 in DNA: TGTGCCAGCAGCTTTCGGTCCGGCCCTGACAATGAGCAGTTCTTC. Its translation is CASSFRSGPDNEQFF.

CDR3 amino acids: CASSSVLGTQYF. CDR3 coding DNA: TGTGCCAGCAGCTCCGTCCTTGGTACGCAGTATTTT. The rearrangement joins TRBV11-1 to TRBJ2-3; the D is unclear. Germline CDR1 and CDR2: SGHAT and FQDESV (reference sequence). This CDR3 is built from 12 residues. With 4 bases removed from V and 8 bases from J, the gap between germline ends came to 10 bases.

V is TRBV4-1 and J is TRBJ2-7; D is uncertain. Looked up from germline, CDR1 is MGHRA and CDR2 is YSYEKL. Trimming left V 0 bases short and J 0 bases short, with 12 bases between. The CDR3 contains 16 residues. The CDR3 region has the DNA TGCGCCAGCAGCCAAGATGGCGCCCCCAGCTCCTACGAGCAGTACTTC. Its translation: CASSQDGAPSSYEQYF.

This chain connects TRBV11-3 to TRBJ1-1; D call uncertain. The CDR3 consists of 13 residues. Germline CDR1 and CDR2: SGHNT and YENEEA. With 2 bases removed from V and 5 bases from J, the gap between germline ends came to 9 bases. The CDR3 sequence: CASSLNAVTEAFF. CDR3 in DNA: TGTGCCAGCAGCTTAAACGCCGTGACTGAAGCTTTCTTT. The whole variable domain, remainder taken from reference TRBV11-3 and TRBJ1-1, is EAGVVQSPRYKIIEKKQPVAFWCNPISGHNTLYWYLQNLGQGPELLIRYENEEAVDDSQLPKDRFSAERLKGVDSTLKIQPAELGDSAVYLCASSLNAVTEAFFGQGTRLTVV.

This chain connects TRBV2 to TRBJ1-1; a possible D gene is TRBD1 (6 bases). Germline CDR1 is SNHLY and CDR2 is FYNNEI. With 8 bases removed from V and 1 base from J, the gap between germline ends came to 8 bases. The CDR3 length is 12 residues. For the CDR3, the DNA is TGTGCCAGCCGGGGGCGGAACACTGAAGCTTTCTTT. Protein: CASRGRNTEAFF.

This rearrangement joins TRBV7-8 to TRBJ1-1; no definite D call. The germline CDR1 and CDR2 sequences are SGHVS and FQNEAQ. V gave up 1 base and J gave up 7 bases, with 10 bases separating them. The CDR3 has 13 residues. The CDR3 DNA is TGTGCCAGCAGCTTAGAACAGAGAAGTGAAGCTTTCTTT. Amino acid sequence: CASSLEQRSEAFF.

The gene calls are TRBV9 and TRBJ2-1, with 9 nucleotides matching TRBD2. Germline assignment: CDR1 SGDLS and CDR2 YYNGEE. CDR3 size: 15 residues. V lost 3 bases and J lost 3; bases outside the gene matches: 4. The CDR3 loop reads CASSAGTSYYNEQFF. For the CDR3, the DNA is TGTGCCAGCAGCGCCGGGACTAGCTACTACAATGAGCAGTTCTTC.

The chain joins TRBV10-1 to TRBJ1-1, with 9 bases matching TRBD1. The CDR3 length is 17 residues. Per the germline V gene, CDR1 is WNHNN and CDR2 is SYGVQD (reference sequence). The trim removed 8 bases at V and 4 bases at J, leaving 17 bases unmatched. The DNA of the CDR3 is TGCGCCAGCCGGGATAGGGGACAGGGACCCAAGTGCACTGAAGCTTTCTTT. This gives the protein CASRDRGQGPKCTEAFF.

J is TRBJ2-7 and V is TRBV21-1. TRBV21-1 is labeled a pseudogene. CDR3 size: 14 residues. The CDR3 sequence is CASIIYRSSYEQYF. CDR3 bases: TGTGCCAGCATTATTTACCGATCGTCCTACGAGCAGTACTTC.